What follows are 30 T cell receptor beta chains derived from one specimen sequenced in a study of blood T cell repertoires in COVID-19. Assay used: immunoSEQ multiplex PCR; TCRdb lists only in-frame clones, some missing. The table includes a few hundred thousand clones, 90% detected once. Source material: PBMCs or T cells enriched from blood (not recorded which). The source of these receptors is a man aged 18 to 29 who had recovered from COVID-19.

The rearrangement links TRBV9 to TRBJ1-3; no reliable D call. V was pared by 0 bases and J by 4 bases, with 5 bases between. CDR1 and CDR2 (germline): SGDLS, YYNGEE. This CDR3 has 13 residues. The CDR3 sequence: CASSVDIGNTIYF. The CDR3 bases are TGTGCCAGCAGCGTAGATATAGGAAACACCATATATTTT.

The rearrangement uses TRBV3-1 (or the pseudogene TRBV3-2) and TRBJ1-1; 9 nucleotides line up with TRBD1. V was clipped by 4 bases and J by 4 bases; unmatched bases: 4. The CDR3 loop spans 14 amino acids. Germline CDR1 reads LGHDT; CDR2 reads YNNKEL (reference sequence). The CDR3 protein is CASSRTGEGTEAFF. The CDR3 DNA reads as TGTGCCAGCAGCCGGACAGGGGAGGGCACTGAAGCTTTCTTT.

The chain has TRBV6-4 and TRBJ2-7; 7 bases are a match to TRBD2. Germline CDR1 and CDR2: MRHNA and SNTAGT. This CDR3 comprises 13 residues. Germline trimming cut 4 bases from V and 6 bases from J; bases unmatched to any gene: 6. In DNA, the CDR3 is TGTGCCAGCAGTGGCTTCTCGGGAGGCGAGCAGTACTTC. Translated, it gives CASSGFSGGEQYF.

Written as DNA, the CDR3 is TGTGCCAGTAGTATCGTCAGGGATGGGCAGCCCCAGCATTTT. It translates to CASSIVRDGQPQHF. This rearrangement joins TRBV19 to TRBJ1-5; a possible D gene is TRBD1 (5 bases). CDR1 and CDR2 from the germline V gene are LNHDA and SQIVND (reference sequence). Trimming pared 3 bases from V and 7 bases from J, leaving 13 bases between. The CDR3 contains 14 residues. The full variable domain, completed using reference TRBV19 and TRBJ1-5, is DGGITQSPKYLFRKEGQNVTLSCEQNLNHDAMYWYRQDPGQGLRLIYYSQIVNDFQKGDIAEGYSVSREKKESFPLTVTSAQKNPTAFYLCASSIVRDGQPQHFGDGTRLSIL.

The CDR3 coding sequence is TGTGCCAGTAGTACGACCGGGACTAGCGGGAGGTCGGCCAAAAACATTCAGTACTTC. This encodes CASSTTGTSGRSAKNIQYF. The chain joins TRBV19 to TRBJ2-4; 15 bases fit TRBD2. CDR3 length: 19 residues. Losses at the gene ends were 4 bases for V and 1 base for J; bases not matched to a gene: 8. Germline CDR1 LNHDA, CDR2 SQIVND (reference sequence). The full variable domain, in which reference TRBV19 and TRBJ2-4 provide the parts outside the CDR3, is DGGITQSPKYLFRKEGQNVTLSCEQNLNHDAMYWYRQDPGQGLRLIYYSQIVNDFQKGDIAEGYSVSREKKESFPLTVTSAQKNPTAFYLCASSTTGTSGRSAKNIQYFGAGTRLSVL.

This rearrangement joins TRBV12-5 to TRBJ1-2, with D perhaps TRBD1 (6 bases). The CDR3 extends over 14 amino acids. CDR1 LGHNT and CDR2 FRNRAP come from the germline V gene. The V and J ends lost 1 base and 7 bases respectively, with 13 bases between them. The CDR3 spells CASGLGQGSSGYTF. CDR3 bases: TGTGCTAGTGGTTTGGGGCAGGGGAGTAGTGGCTACACCTTC.

This chain joins TRBV7-3 and TRBJ2-1; 11 nucleotides match TRBD2. CDR3 length equals 15 residues. Germline V CDR1 and CDR2: SGHTA, FQGTGA. Germline trimming cut 5 bases from V and 6 bases from J; bases unmatched to any gene: 6. The CDR3 spells CASSPGLAGANEQFF. The CDR3, as DNA: TGTGCCAGCAGCCCCGGACTAGCGGGCGCCAATGAGCAGTTCTTC.

CDR3 nucleotide sequence: TGTGCCAGCAGCCTTCGACTTGGCGAAAAACTGTTTTTT. Amino acids: CASSLRLGEKLFF. The gene calls are TRBV14 and TRBJ1-4; unclear D gene. The V end lost 4 bases, the J end lost 8 bases, and 11 bases lay between the germline ends. CDR3 size: 13 residues. Germline V lookup: CDR1 SGHDN, CDR2 FVKESK.

The chain is built from TRBV27 and TRBJ2-1; 16 positions match TRBD2. J gave up 6 bases and V 4 bases, and 6 bases lay outside the gene matches. Per germline, CDR1 MNHEY and CDR2 SMNVEV (reference sequence). This CDR3 is built from 17 residues. CDR3 coding DNA: TGTGCCAGCAGTTCACCAGGGACTAGCGGGAGGGCCAATGAGCAGTTCTTC. Translated: CASSSPGTSGRANEQFF.

This chain joins TRBV18 and TRBJ2-2; D may be TRBD1 (6 bases). Looked up from germline, CDR1 is KGHSH and CDR2 is LQKENI. The CDR3 is made up of 16 amino acids. V dropped 4 bases and J dropped 4 bases, with 16 bases sitting between them. The CDR3 bases are TGTGCCAGCTCACTTCAATCGAGGGGGACCACCGGGGAGCTGTTTTTT. Its translation: CASSLQSRGTTGELFF.

The CDR3 nucleotides are TGTGCCATCTCTGGACAGACTAACACCGGGGAGCTGTTTTTT. This encodes CAISGQTNTGELFF. V gene TRBV10-3 combines with J gene TRBJ2-2, with D maybe TRBD1 (6 bases). Germline lookup yields CDR1 ENHRY and CDR2 SYGVKD. Trimming left V 8 bases short and J 2 bases short, with 12 bases between. This CDR3 contains 14 residues.

This clone was recorded once. Here the CDR3 DNA reads TGTGCCAGCAGTGGGGGACTCGGGGGCACTGAAGCTTTCTTT. Its protein is CASSGGLGGTEAFF. The chain is built from TRBV6-2 or TRBV6-3 and TRBJ1-1; possible D gene TRBD1, 5 bases. Per germline, CDR1 MNHEY and CDR2 SVGEGT. The CDR3 spans 14 residues. V was cut by 5 bases and J by 4 bases, with 14 bases left in between.

The genes are TRBV5-5 and TRBJ1-2; 7 positions match TRBD1. The CDR3 contains 14 residues. Unmatched junction bases numbered 3, after V lost 4 bases and J lost 0 bases. From germline, CDR1 is SGHKS and CDR2 YYEKEE (reference sequence). This CDR3 reads CASSRDSPNYGYTF. DNA of the CDR3: TGTGCCAGCAGCCGGGACAGTCCTAACTATGGCTACACCTTC.

This clone was counted a single time. J is TRBJ1-5 and V is TRBV4-1; D is uncertain. The CDR3 runs to 15 residues. Germline V CDR1 and CDR2: MGHRA, YSYEKL. Trimming cost V 4 bases and J 7 bases, with 17 bases left between them. CDR3 DNA sequence: TGCGCCAGCAGCCCCGAGGTGTCCTACGGGCAGCCCCAGCATTTT. Its protein is CASSPEVSYGQPQHF.

The V gene is TRBV4-1, the J gene TRBJ2-7; 9 nucleotides align to TRBD1. This CDR3 is 14 amino acids long. CDR1 is MGHRA, CDR2 YSYEKL, per germline. The V and J ends lost 3 bases and 4 bases, in that order; junction bases with no gene match: 4. CDR3 nucleotides: TGCGCCAGCAGCCATCGGACAGGGGAGTACGAGCAGTACTTC. It is translated as CASSHRTGEYEQYF.

J is TRBJ1-4 and V is TRBV19; D not resolved. Germline lookup yields CDR1 LNHDA and CDR2 SQIVND (reference sequence). CDR3 length equals 14 residues. Trimming cost V 3 bases and J 3 bases, with 8 bases left between them. This CDR3 is CASSMFQANEKLFF. Here the CDR3 DNA reads TGTGCCAGTAGTATGTTCCAGGCTAATGAAAAACTGTTTTTT.

In this sample, this clone turned up once. The chain employs TRBV28 and TRBJ1-1; the D gene is possibly TRBD1 (6 bases). This CDR3 region has 15 residues. Trimming shortened V by 5 bases and J by 4 bases, and 17 bases separated the two germline ends. In germline, CDR1 is MDHEN, CDR2 SYDVKM. The CDR3: CASSVHGQRGTEAFF. The CDR3 DNA sequence: TGTGCCAGCAGTGTTCACGGACAGCGGGGCACTGAAGCTTTCTTT.

The V and J genes are TRBV13 and TRBJ1-1, with D hard to call. V lost 5 bases and J 6 bases, leaving 16 bases between the germline ends. Germline V CDR1 and CDR2: PRHDT, FYEKMQ (reference sequence). The CDR3 length is 14 residues. The CDR3 reads CASSRKFQPAEAFF. The CDR3 DNA follows: TGTGCCAGCAGCCGTAAGTTCCAACCGGCTGAAGCTTTCTTT.

The rearrangement joins TRBV7-7 to TRBJ2-7, with TRBD2 matching 11 bases. The V and J ends lost 1 base and 2 bases, in that order; junction bases with no gene match: 10. CDR1 and CDR2 from the germline V gene are SSHAT and FNYEAQ (reference sequence). The CDR3 spans 18 residues. The CDR3 coding sequence is TGTGCCAGCAGCTTAGGCCCTCGACTAGCGGGGCGACCCTACGAGCAGTACTTC. It is translated as CASSLGPRLAGRPYEQYF.

The chain couples TRBV7-8 to TRBJ2-7, with D perhaps matching TRBD1 (5 bases). Trimming pared 3 bases from V and 7 bases from J, leaving 13 bases between. The CDR3 loop spans 13 amino acids. In germline, CDR1 is SGHVS, CDR2 FQNEAQ. This CDR3 is CASSFMSGQEQYF. CDR3 nucleotides: TGTGCCAGCAGCTTCATGTCAGGGCAGGAGCAGTACTTC. Full variable domain (remainder filled in from reference TRBV7-8 and TRBJ2-7): GAGVSQSPRYKVAKRGQDVALRCDPISGHVSLFWYQQALGQGPEFLTYFQNEAQLDKSGLPSDRFFAERPEGSVSTLKIQRTQQEDSAVYLCASSFMSGQEQYFGPGTRLTVT.

The V gene is TRBV19, the J gene TRBJ2-1, with a possible D match to TRBD1 (7 bases). CDR1 and CDR2 from the germline V gene are LNHDA and SQIVND (reference sequence). V lost 6 bases and J 6 bases, leaving 27 bases between the germline ends. The CDR3 runs 18 residues. In nucleotides, the CDR3 is TGTGCCAGTAGGGATAATAGGGCGTCGGCGGGACAGCGCAATGAGCAGTTCTTC. It is translated as CASRDNRASAGQRNEQFF.

The chain links TRBV2 to TRBJ1-1; 8 nucleotides match TRBD1. V dropped 5 bases and J dropped 2; count of bases not matched to a gene: 7. The CDR3 is 15 residues long. Germline V CDR1 and CDR2: SNHLY, FYNNEI. The CDR3 loop is CASSLRDRSNTEAFF. The CDR3 nucleotides read TGTGCCAGCAGTCTCCGGGACAGGTCAAACACTGAAGCTTTCTTT. The entire variable domain, with the rest obtained from reference TRBV2 and TRBJ1-1, is as follows: EPEVTQTPSHQVTQMGQEVILRCVPISNHLYFYWYRQILGQKVEFLVSFYNNEISEKSEIFDDQFSVERPDGSNFTLKIRSTKLEDSAMYFCASSLRDRSNTEAFFGQGTRLTVV.

V and J are TRBV28 and TRBJ2-3; tentative D call: TRBD2 (7 bases). The CDR3 extends over 16 amino acids. CDR1 is MDHEN, CDR2 SYDVKM, per germline. Trimming stripped 8 bases from V and 4 bases from J, with 22 bases between. Here the CDR3 reads CASSIEGGVAPDTQYF. Here the CDR3 DNA reads TGTGCCAGCTCGATCGAAGGGGGGGTCGCGCCAGATACGCAGTATTTT.

J is TRBJ1-1 and V is TRBV11-3; no clear D gene. The V gene's germline CDR1 is SGHNT and CDR2 YENEEA. Trimming stripped 3 bases from V and 6 bases from J, with 8 bases between. This CDR3 spans 12 amino acids. The CDR3 coding sequence is TGTGCCAGCAGCTTTGGAGTAGCTGAAGCTTTCTTT. This translates into CASSFGVAEAFF.

As concerns this clone: Relative to the germline gene, one junction end is altered; a read error may explain this. The V call is TRBV5-4, the J call TRBJ2-5; D gene unclear. The CDR3 length is 13 residues. CDR1 is SGHNT, CDR2 YYREEE, per germline (reference sequence). CDR3 nucleotide sequence: TGTGCCAGCAGTTTGGCCGACCAAGAGACCCAGTACTTC. This codes for CASSLADQETQYF.

The rearrangement uses TRBV7-7 and TRBJ2-7; TRBD1 aligns across 11 bases. V lost 5 bases to trimming and J lost 2 bases; unmatched junction nucleotides: 2. Germline CDR1 and CDR2: SSHAT and FNYEAQ (reference sequence). The CDR3 spans 14 residues. CDR3 residues: CASSVGQGAYEQYF. The DNA for the CDR3 is TGTGCCAGCAGCGTGGGACAGGGGGCCTACGAGCAGTACTTC. Supplemented by reference TRBV7-7 and TRBJ2-7, the full variable domain reads GAGVSQSPRYKVTKRGQDVTLRCDPISSHATLYWYQQALGQGPEFLTYFNYEAQPDKSGLPSDRFSAERPEGSISTLTIQRTEQRDSAMYRCASSVGQGAYEQYFGPGTRLTVT.

The chain uses TRBV16 and TRBJ2-1; D is ambiguous. The length of the CDR3 is 13 residues. V was trimmed by 2 bases and J by 7 bases, leaving 9 bases between them. Germline V CDR1 and CDR2: KGHSY, FQNENV. The CDR3 coding sequence is TGTGCCAGCAGCCAAGGAGAGCGTAATGAGCAGTTCTTC. Protein product: CASSQGERNEQFF.

This clone was counted a single time. The J gene is TRBJ2-1, the V gene TRBV28; unclear D gene. CDR1 MDHEN and CDR2 SYDVKM come from the germline V gene. V was pared by 4 bases and J by 12 bases, with 13 bases between. The CDR3 sequence is 12 residues long. CDR3 nucleotides: TGTGCCAGCAGTTCGGGTCTGGTTTGGCAGTTCTTC. Its translation: CASSSGLVWQFF.

This sequence joins TRBV28 and TRBJ2-1, with D uncertain. V shed 5 bases and J shed 15 bases, with 14 bases lying between them. CDR3 length: 11 residues. CDR1 is MDHEN, CDR2 SYDVKM, per germline. The CDR3 region is CASSASSVPFF. The CDR3 DNA is TGTGCCAGCAGTGCCTCGAGTGTTCCGTTCTTC.

This clone has only one observation. This chain joins TRBV4-1 and TRBJ1-2; D gene ambiguous. V was shortened by 1 base and J by 3 bases, with 9 bases between the two germline ends. CDR1 MGHRA and CDR2 YSYEKL come from the germline V gene. The CDR3 is 14 residues long. CDR3 region: CASSQVTDYYGYTF. The CDR3 DNA reads as TGCGCCAGCAGCCAAGTAACGGACTACTATGGCTACACCTTC.